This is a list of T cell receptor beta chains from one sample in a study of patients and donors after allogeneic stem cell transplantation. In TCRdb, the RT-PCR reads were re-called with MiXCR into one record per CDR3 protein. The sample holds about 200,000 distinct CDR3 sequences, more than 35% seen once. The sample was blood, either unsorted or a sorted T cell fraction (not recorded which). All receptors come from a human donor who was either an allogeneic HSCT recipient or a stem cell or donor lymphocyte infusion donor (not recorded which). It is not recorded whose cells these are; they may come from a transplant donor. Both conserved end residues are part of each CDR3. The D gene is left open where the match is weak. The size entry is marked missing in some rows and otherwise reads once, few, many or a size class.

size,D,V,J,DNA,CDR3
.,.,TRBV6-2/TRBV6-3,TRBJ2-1,TGTGCCAGCAGTCTACGGCGCTGGGTTTTCAACAATGAGCAGTTCTTC,CASSLRRWVFNNEQFF
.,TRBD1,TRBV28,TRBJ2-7,TGTGCCAGCAGTCCCGGGACAGAGAACCTCAGCTCCTACGAGCAGTACTTC,CASSPGTENLSSYEQYF
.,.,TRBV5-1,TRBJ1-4,TGCGCCAGCAGCTTGAGCGGAAGGGTGGATGAAAAACTGTTTTTT,CASSLSGRVDEKLFF
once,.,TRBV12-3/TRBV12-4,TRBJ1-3,TGTGCCAGCAGCCATAGCTCTGGAAACACCATATATTTT,CASSHSSGNTIYF
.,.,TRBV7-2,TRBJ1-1,TGTGCCAGCAGCTGGAGGGGGGGCAGACTGAACACTGAAGCTTTCTTT,CASSWRGGRLNTEAFF
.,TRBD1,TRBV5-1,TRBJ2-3,TGCGCCAGCAGCTTGAACAGGGGCGACACAGATACGCAGTATTTT,CASSLNRGDTDTQYF
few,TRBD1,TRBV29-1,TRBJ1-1,TGCAGCGTGGACAGGGGAATGAACACTGAAGCTTTCTTT,CSVDRGMNTEAFF
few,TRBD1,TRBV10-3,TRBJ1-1,TGTGCCATCAGTTACAGGGGGGGGACTGAAGCTTTCTTT,CAISYRGGTEAFF
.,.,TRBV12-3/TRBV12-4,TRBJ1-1,TGTGCCAGCAGACCTCAGCGGGGGACGGGCACTGAAGCTTTCTTT,CASRPQRGTGTEAFF
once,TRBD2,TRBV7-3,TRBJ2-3,TGTGCCAGCAGCTTATCGAAACTAGCGGGAGAGACGTATTTT,CASSLSKLAGETYF
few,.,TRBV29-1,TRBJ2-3,TGCAGCGTCACGGGCCTGGCGAGCACAGATACGCAGTATTTT,CSVTGLASTDTQYF
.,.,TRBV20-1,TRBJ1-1,TGCAGTGCTAGGTTCAGCGGGGCGGTCACTGAAGCTTTCTTT,CSARFSGAVTEAFF
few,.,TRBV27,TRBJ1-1,TGTGCCAGCAGTTTTCTGGGACGATGGGACACTGAAGCTTTCTTT,CASSFLGRWDTEAFF
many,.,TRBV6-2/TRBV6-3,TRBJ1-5,TGTGCCAGTCAAGACCCCGCCAGGCTCAATCAGCCCCAGCATTTT,CASQDPARLNQPQHF
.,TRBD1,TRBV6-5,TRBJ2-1,TGTGCCAGCAGTTACTCGAGGGCCAGGGGGTACAATGAGCAGTTCTTC,CASSYSRARGYNEQFF
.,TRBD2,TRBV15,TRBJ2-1,TGTGCCACCAGCAGAGACTTCGGCGGGGGGGAGCAGTTCTTC,CATSRDFGGGEQFF
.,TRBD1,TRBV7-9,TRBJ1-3,TGTGCCAGCAGCTTAGCAACAGGGGATTCTGGAAACACCATATATTTT,CASSLATGDSGNTIYF
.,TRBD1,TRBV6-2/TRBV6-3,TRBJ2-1,TGTGCCAGCAGCCCGGACAGGGAGCAGTTCTTC,CASSPDREQFF
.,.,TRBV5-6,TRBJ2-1,TGTGCCAGCAGCCCCCCGGACTCGAGCCCCTACAATGAGCAGTTCTTC,CASSPPDSSPYNEQFF
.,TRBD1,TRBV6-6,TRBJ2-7,TGTGCCAGCAGTTACCCTGGACAGGGCTTGTACGAGCAGTACTTC,CASSYPGQGLYEQYF
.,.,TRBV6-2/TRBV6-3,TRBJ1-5,TGTGCCAGCACCGTCAGAGGTGCCAATCAGCCCCAGCATTTT,CASTVRGANQPQHF
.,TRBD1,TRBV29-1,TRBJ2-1,TGCAGCGTTGAGGGGACCGTGACAGGGGTGGGCTACAATGAGCAGTTCTTC,CSVEGTVTGVGYNEQFF
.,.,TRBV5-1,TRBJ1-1,TGCGCCAGCAGCTTGATGGACAGCCCGAATCGGATGAACACTGAAGCTTTCTTT,CASSLMDSPNRMNTEAFF
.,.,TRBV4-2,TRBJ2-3,TGTGCCAGCAGCCAGAAGTTAGAAGCAGATACGCAGTATTTT,CASSQKLEADTQYF
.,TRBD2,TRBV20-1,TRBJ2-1,TGCAGTGCTAGTCGACTAGCGGGAGGTTACAATGAGCAGTTCTTC,CSASRLAGGYNEQFF
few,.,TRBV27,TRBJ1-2,TGTGCCAGCAGTTTATCGTCAGGGGCTTACTATGGCTACACCTTC,CASSLSSGAYYGYTF
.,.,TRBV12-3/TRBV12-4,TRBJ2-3,TGTGCCAGCAGTTTACCGGAAAGCTCAGATACGCAGTATTTT,CASSLPESSDTQYF
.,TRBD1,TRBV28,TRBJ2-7,TGTGCCAGCAGTCATAGGGGGCTTCCCCCCTACGAGCAGTACTTC,CASSHRGLPPYEQYF